What follows are 4 T cell receptor beta chains derived from one specimen sequenced in a study of control samples from healthy donors and cancer patients. Data came from immunoSEQ multiplex PCR; TCRdb stores just in-frame clones and leaves some out. Of over 110,000 clones listed, approximately 90% were seen once; the top ten hold roughly 8.4%. Sequencing used blood. These TCRs come from a woman in her 30s in good health.

The chain uses TRBV11-2 and TRBJ1-2; 7 positions agree with TRBD1. Germline CDR1 SGHAT, CDR2 FQNNGV. With 3 bases clipped from V and 3 bases from J, the junction kept 4 bases outside the gene matches. This CDR3 region has 14 residues. This chain's CDR3 is CASSFNDRDYGYTF. The CDR3 DNA sequence: TGTGCCAGCAGCTTTAACGACAGGGACTATGGCTACACCTTC.

Only a few counts were recorded for this clone. This rearrangement joins TRBV20-1 to TRBJ2-7; 11 nucleotides align to TRBD2. The V gene's germline CDR1 is DFQATT and CDR2 SNEGSKA (reference sequence). This CDR3 has 19 amino acids. J gave up 2 bases and V 3 bases, and 18 bases lay outside the gene matches. The CDR3: CSASNLEGSGRDVPYEQYF. DNA for the CDR3: TGCAGTGCTAGTAATCTGGAGGGTAGCGGGAGGGATGTCCCCTACGAGCAGTACTTC.

A single count supports this clone. The chain employs TRBV18 and TRBJ2-1; 12 positions agree with TRBD2. From germline, CDR1 is KGHSH and CDR2 LQKENI. This CDR3 contains 16 residues. The junction had 6 bases not matched to a gene; V was cut back by 5 bases and J by 4 bases. CDR3: CASSTWTSGTYNEQFF. As DNA, the CDR3 is TGTGCCAGCTCAACCTGGACTAGCGGGACATACAATGAGCAGTTCTTC. The full variable domain, with the rest looked up from reference TRBV18 and TRBJ2-1, is NAGVMQNPRHLVRRRGQEARLRCSPMKGHSHVYWYRQLPEEGLKFMVYLQKENIIDESGMPKERFSAEFPKEGPSILRIQQVVRGDSAAYFCASSTWTSGTYNEQFFGPGTRLTVL.

This chain uses TRBV30 with TRBJ1-1; 7 bases map to TRBD1. V gave up 8 bases and J gave up 5 bases; unmatched junction bases: 11. CDR3 size: 13 residues. Germline-derived CDR1 and CDR2 are GTSNPN and SVGIG (reference sequence). The CDR3 spells CARGAGGMTEAFF. Written as DNA, the CDR3 is TGTGCCCGGGGGGCAGGGGGAATGACTGAAGCTTTCTTT.